These 21 T cell receptor beta chains came from one sample sequenced in a study of CD8 T cells in Susac syndrome. Random hexamers served to reverse transcribe about 0.5 to 1 ug RNA. TCRdb analysed the immunoSEQ multiplex PCR reads with MiXCR anew, one entry per CDR3 protein. The repertoire holds more than 90,000 distinct CDR3 sequences, with 90% to 95% as singletons. The sequencing input was CD4+ T cells from PBMCs. The receptor source for this set is a human donor with multiple sclerosis.

V usage is TRBV30 and J usage is TRBJ2-3; D gene uncertain. CDR3 length equals 13 residues. Trimming pared 7 bases from V and 1 base from J, leaving 12 bases between. Germline V gene data show CDR1 as GTSNPN and CDR2 as SVGIG (reference sequence). For the CDR3, the DNA is TGTGCCTCCGCTCGAGTCGGCACAGATACGCAGTATTTT. It is translated as CASARVGTDTQYF.

The chain joins TRBV6-5 to TRBJ1-1; D remains ambiguous. The CDR3 runs 13 residues. Trimming cost V 4 bases and J 1 base, with 7 bases left between them. CDR1 MNHEY and CDR2 SVGAGI come from the germline V gene. This CDR3 reads CASSLQRNTEAFF. CDR3 DNA: TGTGCCAGCAGTTTACAGAGGAACACTGAAGCTTTCTTT.

The rearrangement joins TRBV29-1 to TRBJ1-5; TRBD1 is a possible D gene (5 bases). Germline assignment: CDR1 SQVTM and CDR2 ANQGSEA. Between the trimmed V and J ends, which lost 4 bases and 0 bases, there was a span of 10 bases. CDR3 length: 14 residues. The CDR3 sequence: CSVGQGYSNQPQHF. CDR3 in DNA: TGCAGCGTTGGGCAGGGTTATAGCAATCAGCCCCAGCATTTT. The variable domain in full, completed from reference TRBV29-1 and TRBJ1-5, reads SAVISQKPSRDICQRGTSLTIQCQVDSQVTMMFWYRQQPGQSLTLIATANQGSEATYESGFVIDKFPISRPNLTFSTLTVSNMSPEDSSIYLCSVGQGYSNQPQHFGDGTRLSIL.

The rearrangement joins TRBV5-6 to TRBJ1-1; tentative D call: TRBD1 (6 bases). Germline assignment: CDR1 SGHDT and CDR2 YYEEEE. This CDR3 is built from 13 residues. Trimming took off 0 bases at V and 7 bases at J, with 10 bases between the two ends. CDR3 sequence (DNA): TGTGCCAGCAGCTTGGTAGGGACACTTGAAGCTTTCTTT. Amino acids: CASSLVGTLEAFF.

The chain links TRBV20-1 to TRBJ2-2, with D tentatively TRBD1 (6 bases). V was shortened by 6 bases and J by 5 bases, with 13 bases between the two germline ends. The CDR3 is 13 amino acids. Germline V CDR1 and CDR2: DFQATT, SNEGSKA (reference sequence). The CDR3 nucleotides read TGCAGTGCCATCACTGGACAGACCGGGGAGCTGTTTTTT. Protein: CSAITGQTGELFF.

The V gene is TRBV29-1, the J gene TRBJ1-4; D gene unclear. Germline V gene sequence: CDR1 SQVTM, CDR2 ANQGSEA. V was trimmed by 5 bases and J by 4 bases, leaving 8 bases between them. The CDR3 contains 12 residues. The CDR3 here is CSVYGFNEKLFF. In DNA form, the CDR3 reads TGCAGCGTTTACGGATTTAATGAAAAACTGTTTTTT.

V is TRBV5-1 and J is TRBJ1-2, with D unresolved. V shed 0 bases and J shed 6 bases, with 12 bases lying between them. The CDR3 is 14 residues long. CDR1 is SGHRS, CDR2 YFSETQ, per germline. The CDR3 nucleotides read TGCGCCAGCAGCTTGGCTCAAGTAGAAAATGGCTACACCTTC. Protein product: CASSLAQVENGYTF.

The chain carries TRBV5-4 and TRBJ1-2; 9 nucleotides align to TRBD1. Losses at the gene ends were 4 bases for V and 6 bases for J; bases not matched to a gene: 10. This CDR3 has 15 residues. Per germline, CDR1 SGHNT and CDR2 YYREEE (reference sequence). In DNA, the CDR3 is TGTGCCAGCAGCCCGCGGGACAGGGTGAGACATGGCTACACCTTC. Translated: CASSPRDRVRHGYTF. Drawing the rest from reference TRBV5-4 and TRBJ1-2, the complete variable domain is ETGVTQSPTHLIKTRGQQVTLRCSSQSGHNTVSWYQQALGQGPQFIFQYYREEENGRGNFPPRFSGLQFPNYSSELNVNALELDDSALYLCASSPRDRVRHGYTFGSGTRLTVV.

This clonotype was recorded only once. This sequence joins TRBV20-1 and TRBJ1-1, with a possible D match to TRBD1 (5 bases). Germline V gene lookup returns CDR1 DFQATT and CDR2 SNEGSKA (reference sequence). The CDR3 spans 14 residues. The ends were cut back, 1 base at V and 3 bases at J, with 12 bases in the middle. The CDR3 spells CSARAPSGDTEAFF. As DNA, the CDR3 is TGCAGTGCTAGAGCCCCGTCGGGGGACACTGAAGCTTTCTTT.

The rearrangement links TRBV9 to TRBJ2-1; D not resolved. Germline loops: CDR1 SGDLS, CDR2 YYNGEE. The CDR3 totals 13 residues. Between the trimmed V and J ends, which lost 0 bases and 5 bases, there was a span of 6 bases. CDR3 in amino acids: CASSVGIDNEQFF. The DNA of the CDR3 is TGTGCCAGCAGCGTAGGGATTGACAATGAGCAGTTCTTC.

This clonotype was counted once. A junction end diverges from the germline sequence, so it may reflect a read error. J is TRBJ1-2 and V is TRBV14; the D gene is possibly TRBD1 (5 bases). The CDR3 is 13 amino acids. Germline lookup yields CDR1 SGHDN and CDR2 FVKESK. The CDR3, as DNA: TGTGCCAGCATCCAAGGGCAGGGAATTGGCTACACCTTC. It yields the protein CASIQGQGIGYTF. Filled out from reference TRBV14 and TRBJ1-2, the complete variable domain reads EAGVTQFPSHSVIEKGQTVTLRCDPISGHDNLYWYRRVMGKEIKFLLHFVKESKQDESGMPNNRFLAERTGGTYSTLKVQPAELEDSGVYFCASIQGQGIGYTFGSGTRLTVV.

The chain joins TRBV20-1 to TRBJ2-3; a possible D gene is TRBD1 (5 bases). Trimming took off 4 bases at V and 0 bases at J, with 14 bases between the two ends. CDR1 is DFQATT, CDR2 SNEGSKA, per germline (reference sequence). This CDR3 is built from 15 residues. CDR3 coding DNA: TGCAGTGCTATCAGACAGACCTCTAGCACAGATACGCAGTATTTT. Protein product: CSAIRQTSSTDTQYF.

The V gene is TRBV30, the J gene TRBJ2-6, with D perhaps assigned TRBD1 or TRBD2 (5 bases each). The length of the CDR3 is 16 residues. In germline, CDR1 is GTSNPN, CDR2 SVGIG (reference sequence). The germline V and J ends were trimmed by 5 bases and 3 bases, with 17 bases remaining between them. As DNA, the CDR3 is TGTGCCTGGGCCGGGGCCTCGGCCCTTGGGGCCAACGTCCTGACTTTC. It yields the protein CAWAGASALGANVLTF.

This clonotype showed up just once. The V call is TRBV7-6, the J call TRBJ1-2; no clear D gene. Germline V gives CDR1 SGHVS, CDR2 FNYEAQ. This CDR3 region has 14 residues. V lost 2 bases, J lost 5 bases, and 12 bases lay in between. Written as DNA, the CDR3 is TGTGCCAGCAGCTTAATGGACGGTGATTATGGCTACACCTTC. This gives the protein CASSLMDGDYGYTF.

The rearrangement uses TRBV28 and TRBJ2-3; 8 positions agree with TRBD2. V was clipped by 3 bases and J by 2 bases; unmatched bases: 4. Germline CDR1 reads MDHEN; CDR2 reads SYDVKM. This CDR3 spans 15 amino acids. CDR3 bases: TGTGCCAGCAGTTTCGGCGGGGGGTACACAGATACGCAGTATTTT. Its protein is CASSFGGGYTDTQYF.

V and J are TRBV5-1 and TRBJ2-7, with 13 bases identical to TRBD2. Germline V CDR1 and CDR2: SGHRS, YFSETQ. Trimming removed 4 bases from V and 0 bases from J; junction bases left unmatched: 4. This CDR3 spans 16 amino acids. CDR3 DNA sequence: TGCGCCAGCAGCCTCGGGACTAGCGGGGCCTCCTACGAGCAGTACTTC. This gives the protein CASSLGTSGASYEQYF.

V gene TRBV12-3 or TRBV12-4 combines with J gene TRBJ1-5; D is unresolved. The CDR3 contains 16 residues. Between the trimmed V and J ends, which lost 3 bases and 4 bases, there was a span of 16 bases. In DNA form, the CDR3 reads TGTGCCAGCAGTTTCTTTGGTTCACCATCGAATCAGCCCCAGCATTTT. It encodes CASSFFGSPSNQPQHF.

This clonotype appeared once. The chain links TRBV25-1 to TRBJ1-1, with D perhaps matching TRBD1 (6 bases). The CDR3 runs 13 residues. V lost 7 bases, J lost 3 bases, and 12 bases lay in between. The V gene's germline CDR1 is MGHDK and CDR2 SYGVNS. The CDR3 reads CASTEGGDTEAFF. CDR3 DNA: TGTGCCAGCACCGAAGGGGGGGACACTGAAGCTTTCTTT.

The chain employs TRBV3-1 and TRBJ2-2, with 10 bases matching TRBD2. The germline V gene has CDR1 LGHDT and CDR2 YNNKEL (reference sequence). The CDR3 loop spans 16 amino acids. V was pared by 4 bases and J by 2 bases, with 4 bases of the junction left unmatched. As DNA, the CDR3 is TGTGCCAGCAGCCGCCGGACTAGCGGAAACACCGGGGAGCTGTTTTTT. Residues: CASSRRTSGNTGELFF.

The table lists this clonotype with a few counts. The chain links TRBV11-2 to TRBJ2-3; D is unresolved. The ends were cut back, 5 bases at V and 4 bases at J, with 7 bases in the middle. Germline CDR1 SGHAT, CDR2 FQNNGV. The CDR3 sequence is 12 residues long. CDR3 bases: TGTGCCAGCAGCCCTAAGTCAGATACGCAGTATTTT. The encoded protein is CASSPKSDTQYF. Combining the CDR3 with reference TRBV11-2 and TRBJ2-3 gives the whole variable domain EAGVAQSPRYKIIEKRQSVAFWCNPISGHATLYWYQQILGQGPKLLIQFQNNGVVDDSQLPKDRFSAERLKGVDSTLKIQPAKLEDSAVYLCASSPKSDTQYFGPGTRLTVL.

The chain recombines TRBV3-1 with TRBJ1-2; D gene uncertain. The CDR3 is made up of 13 amino acids. Germline V gene data show CDR1 as LGHDT and CDR2 as YNNKEL (reference sequence). V lost 0 bases, J lost 1 base, and 3 bases lay in between. CDR3 residues: CASSQDLNYGYTF. The CDR3 nucleotides are TGTGCCAGCAGCCAAGACCTTAACTATGGCTACACCTTC.